This entry is about one T cell receptor beta chain. The record originates from a study of cytomegalovirus exposure and HLA in healthy donors. Overall study: Early released data comprised around 80 million unique TCRs from HLA-typed donors.

Unmatched junction bases numbered 2, after V lost 2 bases and J lost 1 base. Germline CDR1 reads SGHNT; CDR2 reads YENEEA. This CDR3 has 15 amino acids. PCR used 60 Vbeta primers and 13 Jbeta primers. Repertoires were generated with immunoSEQ multiplex PCR, while TCRdb's copy carries only in-frame clones and drops some. The sample table includes around 150,000 clones. The TCR comes from a man aged 40-49 years in good health and CMV-seronegative. The chain has TRBV11-3 and TRBJ2-7; 10 bases map to TRBD1. Input material: PBMCs. Here the CDR3 reads CASSLMGQGSYEQYF. In DNA, the CDR3 is TGTGCCAGCAGCTTAATGGGACAGGGGTCCTACGAGCAGTACTTC. Variable domain in full (rest from reference TRBV11-3 and TRBJ2-7): EAGVVQSPRYKIIEKKQPVAFWCNPISGHNTLYWYLQNLGQGPELLIRYENEEAVDDSQLPKDRFSAERLKGVDSTLKIQPAELGDSAVYLCASSLMGQGSYEQYFGPGTRLTVT.